These 27 T cell receptor beta chains came from one sample sequenced in a study of beta chain features in type 1 diabetes (dated by TCRdb to the late 2010s). Library creation used the immunoSEQ multiplex PCR assay. The entire amount of isolated RNA was reverse transcribed using the High Capacity cDNA Reverse Transcription Kit, so the sequenced TCRB transcripts were expressed ones. The source is immuneACCESS, and TCRdb retained only in-frame sequences with V and J called. Part of the clones is not carried over; for the studies checked, unresolved V genes explain less than half of this, and the remainder is unexplained. A total of around 400,000 clones appear in this sample, approximately 15% of them only once. In total, the top ten clones hold roughly 0.017% of the sample. The source material was naive CD4+ T cells from blood. The cell subset or site label here, explained by the study, means: true naive CD4+ T cells. The receptor source for this set is a young woman in good health.

The chain links TRBV11-2 to TRBJ2-5; D not resolved. Germline V CDR1 and CDR2: SGHAT, FQNNGV. Trimming shortened V by 5 bases and J by 3 bases, and 13 bases separated the two germline ends. The CDR3 length is 14 residues. The chain's CDR3 is CASSPRQIEETQYF. The CDR3, as DNA: TGTGCCAGCAGCCCTCGCCAGATCGAAGAGACCCAGTACTTC. The variable domain in full, with the rest retrieved from reference TRBV11-2 and TRBJ2-5, is EAGVAQSPRYKIIEKRQSVAFWCNPISGHATLYWYQQILGQGPKLLIQFQNNGVVDDSQLPKDRFSAERLKGVDSTLKIQPAKLEDSAVYLCASSPRQIEETQYFGPGTRLLVL.

This clone was observed a few times. The V gene is TRBV5-1, the J gene TRBJ1-5, with 7 bases that match TRBD1. Germline loops: CDR1 SGHRS, CDR2 YFSETQ. The CDR3 covers 14 residues. V was pared by 3 bases and J by 4 bases, with 4 bases of the junction left unmatched. In DNA, the CDR3 is TGCGCCAGCAGCTCCGGACAGGTAAATCAGCCCCAGCATTTT. It codes for CASSSGQVNQPQHF.

This clone was seen a few times. The chain joins TRBV7-9 to TRBJ1-2; D call uncertain. Germline loops: CDR1 SEHNR, CDR2 FQNEAQ (reference sequence). V dropped 1 base and J dropped 0 bases, with 3 bases sitting between them. The CDR3 has 13 amino acids. CDR3 DNA sequence: TGTGCCAGCAGCTTAGGAGCTAACTATGGCTACACCTTC. Amino acid sequence: CASSLGANYGYTF.

This rearrangement joins TRBV5-1 to TRBJ1-4; 9 positions agree with TRBD1. The CDR3 consists of 14 residues. Germline CDR1 SGHRS, CDR2 YFSETQ. Trimming took 4 bases from V and 3 from J; bases not matched to a gene: 1. The DNA for the CDR3 is TGCGCCAGCAGCCGGACAGGGGCTAATGAAAAACTGTTTTTT. Its protein product is CASSRTGANEKLFF.

This clone was counted a few times. The chain links TRBV21-1 to TRBJ2-7; the table names TRBD1, a call not compared with the DNA. TRBV21-1 is annotated as a pseudogene. The CDR3 spans 15 residues. The CDR3 sequence is CASSKSGQGMYEQYF. DNA of the CDR3: TGTGCCAGCAGCAAATCTGGACAGGGGATGTACGAGCAGTACTTC.

This clone was observed a handful of times. This sequence joins TRBV6-1 and TRBJ2-1; TRBD2 is a possible D gene (5 bases). Trimming left V 6 bases short and J 4 bases short, with 10 bases between. CDR1 is MNHNS and CDR2 is SASEGT in the germline V gene. The length of the CDR3 is 13 residues. In DNA form, the CDR3 reads TGTGCCAGCAGAACTAGAGGGTACAATGAGCAGTTCTTC. Translating it yields CASRTRGYNEQFF.

V and J are TRBV4-1 and TRBJ1-1; a possible D gene is TRBD1 (6 bases). The ends were cut back, 4 bases at V and 1 base at J, with 16 bases in the middle. Germline lookup yields CDR1 MGHRA and CDR2 YSYEKL. CDR3 length equals 16 residues. The CDR3 DNA reads as TGCGCCAGCAGCCGAATTCTACAGGGTGGGAACACTGAAGCTTTCTTT. The encoded protein is CASSRILQGGNTEAFF.

This clone showed up just a few times. This chain links TRBV19 with TRBJ2-5; 10 bases agree with TRBD2. The germline CDR1 and CDR2 sequences are LNHDA and SQIVND (reference sequence). After removal of 10 bases from V and 5 bases from J, the junction contained 7 bases not matched to a gene. The CDR3 is 13 amino acids. CDR3 bases: TGTGCCACCAGCGGGAGGGCTGGCGAGACCCAGTACTTC. Amino acid sequence: CATSGRAGETQYF.

This clone has only a few counts. The rearrangement links TRBV9 to TRBJ2-2, with D uncertain. V lost 2 bases, J lost 0 bases, and 11 bases lay in between. This CDR3 region has 16 residues. The germline gives CDR1 SGDLS, CDR2 YYNGEE. CDR3 DNA sequence: TGTGCCAGCAGCGTGCGTCTCCACGCGAACACCGGGGAGCTGTTTTTT. Its protein is CASSVRLHANTGELFF.

The rearrangement joins TRBV29-1 to TRBJ2-3, with 11 bases fitting TRBD2. Trimming took 7 bases from V and 11 from J; bases not matched to a gene: 17. The CDR3 is 15 residues long. Germline loops: CDR1 SQVTM, CDR2 ANQGSEA. CDR3 in amino acids: CSAWSPGLADRGQYF. For the CDR3, the DNA is TGCAGCGCTTGGAGCCCGGGACTAGCGGACCGCGGGCAGTATTTT.

DNA for the CDR3: TGTGCCAGCAGCGCCGCCGGACAGACCTACGAGCAGTACTTC. Translating gives CASSAAGQTYEQYF. The chain combines TRBV9 with TRBJ2-7, with D perhaps TRBD1 (6 bases). Germline CDR1 reads SGDLS; CDR2 reads YYNGEE. CDR3 length equals 14 residues. Trimming left V 3 bases short and J 2 bases short, with 12 bases between.

J is TRBJ2-7 and V is TRBV7-9; 7 bases line up with TRBD2. Looked up from germline, CDR1 is SEHNR and CDR2 is FQNEAQ (reference sequence). CDR3 length: 13 amino acids. Losses at the gene ends were 10 bases for V and 3 bases for J; bases not matched to a gene: 9. CDR3 sequence (DNA): TGTGCCATCGGTAGGCGGGAGAACTACGAGCAGTACTTC. Its translation is CAIGRRENYEQYF.

About this clone: A read error may account for a junction end that differs from germline. The V gene is TRBV30, the J gene TRBJ2-1, with 8 positions matching TRBD2. The CDR3 runs 14 residues. Germline V lookup: CDR1 GTSNPN, CDR2 SVGIG (reference sequence). This chain's CDR3 is CAWKPQREYSEQFF. CDR3 DNA sequence: TGTGCCTGGAAACCCCAGCGGGAGTACAGTGAGCAGTTCTTC.

This clone was seen only a few times. The rearrangement uses TRBV5-1 and TRBJ2-7; D may be TRBD1 (5 bases). This CDR3 is built from 14 residues. The V gene lost 0 bases and the J gene lost 7 bases, with 14 bases spanning the gap. Germline CDR1 and CDR2: SGHRS and YFSETQ. Here the CDR3 DNA reads TGCGCCAGCAGCTTGGCTGGGGCGGTGTTGGAGCAGTACTTC. It codes for CASSLAGAVLEQYF.

V is TRBV5-4 and J is TRBJ2-1; 10 nucleotides agree with TRBD2. CDR1 is SGHNT and CDR2 is YYREEE in the germline V gene (reference sequence). The CDR3 loop spans 17 amino acids. The V gene end was trimmed by 4 bases and the J gene end by 7 bases; junction bases not matched to a gene: 14. The CDR3 sequence: CASSLGRLAGVWNEQFF. The CDR3, as DNA: TGTGCCAGCAGCCTGGGTCGGCTAGCGGGAGTCTGGAATGAGCAGTTCTTC.

The V gene is TRBV29-1, the J gene TRBJ2-5, with TRBD1 matching over 8 bases. The CDR3 totals 15 residues. Germline V lookup: CDR1 SQVTM, CDR2 ANQGSEA. V dropped 6 bases and J dropped 4; count of bases not matched to a gene: 13. CDR3 sequence (DNA): TGCAGCGTCGGCACCGGGACAGGTGTTCGAGAGACCCAGTACTTC. Translated, it gives CSVGTGTGVRETQYF.

This clone has only a few counts. The chain recombines TRBV5-4 with TRBJ2-3; D is uncertain. V was shortened by 4 bases and J by 4 bases, with 4 bases between the two germline ends. Germline V gives CDR1 SGHNT, CDR2 YYREEE (reference sequence). This CDR3 contains 11 residues. Here the CDR3 DNA reads TGTGCCAGCAGCCAATCAGATACGCAGTATTTT. It specifies CASSQSDTQYF. Filled out from reference TRBV5-4 and TRBJ2-3, the complete variable domain reads ETGVTQSPTHLIKTRGQQVTLRCSSQSGHNTVSWYQQALGQGPQFIFQYYREEENGRGNFPPRFSGLQFPNYSSELNVNALELDDSALYLCASSQSDTQYFGPGTRLTVL.

The CDR3 sequence is CASSVGDSLPGELFF. CDR3 in DNA: TGTGCCAGCAGCGTAGGCGACTCCCTCCCCGGGGAGCTGTTTTTT. The chain carries TRBV9 and TRBJ2-2; D not resolved. Germline loops: CDR1 SGDLS, CDR2 YYNGEE. Trimming stripped 0 bases from V and 6 bases from J, with 12 bases between. The CDR3 loop spans 15 amino acids.

This clone has a handful of counts. The chain combines TRBV28 with TRBJ2-1; a possible D gene is TRBD2 (6 bases). Germline V gene lookup returns CDR1 MDHEN and CDR2 SYDVKM. The CDR3 has 16 amino acids. The V and J ends lost 3 bases and 7 bases respectively, with 19 bases between them. CDR3 sequence reads: CASSLGGAAVPNEQFF. The CDR3 DNA sequence: TGTGCCAGCAGTTTGGGAGGTGCGGCAGTTCCTAATGAGCAGTTCTTC.

The chain combines TRBV5-1 with TRBJ2-1, with 8 bases matching TRBD2. Trimming removed 0 bases from V and 2 bases from J; junction bases left unmatched: 4. This CDR3 has 16 residues. Germline loops: CDR1 SGHRS, CDR2 YFSETQ. CDR3 coding DNA: TGCGCCAGCAGCTTGGTCGCGGGAGGAACCTACAATGAGCAGTTCTTC. Translated, it gives CASSLVAGGTYNEQFF.

The V and J genes are TRBV28 and TRBJ2-5; 10 nucleotides align to TRBD2. The J segment lost 3 bases and the V segment lost 5 bases, leaving 6 bases of the junction unmatched. This CDR3 has 15 residues. From germline, CDR1 is MDHEN and CDR2 SYDVKM. This CDR3 is CASSPSGRGEETQYF. DNA for the CDR3: TGTGCCAGCAGTCCTAGCGGGAGAGGGGAAGAGACCCAGTACTTC.

CDR3 protein: CASRLDTNYGYTF. The CDR3 coding sequence is TGTGCCAGCAGGCTCGACACAAACTATGGCTACACCTTC. The chain uses TRBV6-5 and TRBJ1-2; no reliable D call. The V and J ends lost 6 bases and 2 bases respectively, with 10 bases between them. CDR1 is MNHEY, CDR2 SVGAGI, per germline. This CDR3 comprises 13 residues.

The rearrangement uses TRBV11-1 and TRBJ2-7; 9 positions match TRBD2. The CDR3 covers 15 residues. V lost 2 bases to trimming and J lost 4 bases; unmatched junction nucleotides: 6. Per germline, CDR1 SGHAT and CDR2 FQDESV (reference sequence). DNA of the CDR3: TGTGCCAGCAGCTTATTAGCGGGAGTGGGTTACGAGCAGTACTTC. This translates into CASSLLAGVGYEQYF.

In this sample, this clone turned up a few times. V is TRBV27 and J is TRBJ2-5, with D possibly being TRBD2 (6 bases). Germline CDR1 is MNHEY and CDR2 is SMNVEV (reference sequence). V lost 7 bases and J lost 2, with 17 bases in between. The CDR3 has 15 residues. The CDR3 nucleotides are TGTGCCAGCACCCAGACCGGGGGTAGGCAAGAGACCCAGTACTTC. Protein product: CASTQTGGRQETQYF.

In its sample, this clone was seen a few times. The chain combines TRBV7-9 with TRBJ1-2; D is perhaps TRBD1 (5 bases). This CDR3 has 14 amino acids. Trimming left V 5 bases short and J 7 bases short, with 17 bases between. CDR1 and CDR2 (germline): SEHNR, FQNEAQ (reference sequence). This CDR3 is CASSIQGRVGGYTF. The CDR3 nucleotides read TGTGCCAGCAGCATCCAAGGCAGGGTGGGTGGCTACACCTTC.

The chain has TRBV6-6 and TRBJ2-7; 7 nucleotides line up with TRBD1. The V segment lost 4 bases and the J segment 2 bases; nucleotides outside the gene matches: 5. This CDR3 region has 14 residues. CDR1 is MNHNY and CDR2 is SVGAGI in the germline V gene (reference sequence). DNA for the CDR3: TGTGCCAGCAGTTTGAGACAGGGAACCTACGAGCAGTACTTC. Translation gives CASSLRQGTYEQYF.

The V call is TRBV30, the J call TRBJ2-1, with 9 bases aligning to TRBD2. There are 14 residues in the CDR3. Per germline, CDR1 GTSNPN and CDR2 SVGIG (reference sequence). Trimming took 5 bases from V and 9 from J; bases not matched to a gene: 11. The CDR3 DNA reads as TGTGCCTGGGGGATCTTTAGCGGGAGTGGTGAGCAGTTCTTC. Translated: CAWGIFSGSGEQFF.